Listed below are T cell receptor beta chains from one sample, sequenced in a study of blood T cell repertoires in COVID-19. Assay used: immunoSEQ multiplex PCR; TCRdb lists only in-frame clones, some missing. The sample lists 250,000 to 300,000 clones, around 92% occurring once. Input material: peripheral blood. These TCRs come from a woman aged 30 to 39 with COVID-19, enrolled during active disease. Each CDR3 is given with its conserved first and last residue. Each record gives: clone size, J gene, V gene, D gene, CDR3 DNA, CDR3 protein. D genes are given only for firm matches. Clone size is not always given. Where it is, it says once, few, many or a class for expanded clones.

NA	TRBJ1-6	TRBV4-1	NA	TGCGCCAGCAGCCAAGAGGAGGGTTGGAATTCACCCCTCCACTTT	CASSQEEGWNSPLHF
NA	TRBJ1-2	TRBV28	TRBD1	TGTGCCAGCAGCCTCTACGACAGGGACTTTAACTATGGCTACACCTTC	CASSLYDRDFNYGYTF
NA	TRBJ1-2	TRBV5-1	NA	TGCGCCAGCAGCTTGAATGCCGAACTCGGGATCTATGGCTACACCTTC	CASSLNAELGIYGYTF
NA	TRBJ1-4	TRBV19	TRBD1	TGTGCCAGTAGTACTTCCGGACAGGGCAATAATGAAAAACTGTTTTTT	CASSTSGQGNNEKLFF
NA	TRBJ1-1	TRBV24-1	NA	TGTGCCACCAGTGTACCCCCGGACAGACACAACACTGAAGCTTTCTTT	CATSVPPDRHNTEAFF
NA	TRBJ1-2	TRBV6-1	TRBD1	TGTGCCAGCAGTGGCCAGCGGACAGGGAGCCACTATGGCTACACCTTC	CASSGQRTGSHYGYTF
NA	TRBJ2-1	TRBV4-1	TRBD2	TGCGCCAGCAGCACAGGACTAGCGGATTACAATGAGCAGTTCTTC	CASSTGLADYNEQFF
NA	TRBJ2-7	TRBV20-1	NA	TGCAGTGCTGCGTTAGCCTACGAGCAGTACTTC	CSAALAYEQYF
NA	TRBJ2-2	TRBV5-4	TRBD2	TGTGCCAGCAGCCCGACTAGCGGGGGGAACCGGGAGCTGTTTTTT	CASSPTSGGNRELFF
once	TRBJ2-7	TRBV28	NA	TGTGCCAGCAGTTTACGCAGGGCCAACGAGCAGTACTTC	CASSLRRANEQYF
NA	TRBJ2-2	TRBV28	TRBD2	TGTGCCAGCAGTTTCGAGCGGGGGCCGTACACCGGGGAGCTGTTTTTT	CASSFERGPYTGELFF
NA	TRBJ2-7	TRBV5-5	NA	TGTGCCAGCAGCTTCACCTACGAGCAGTACTTC	CASSFTYEQYF
NA	TRBJ1-3	TRBV7-2	NA	TGTGCCAGCACCGTTTCGTCTGGAAACACCATATATTTT	CASTVSSGNTIYF
NA	TRBJ1-6	TRBV27	TRBD1	TGTGCCAGCAGCACGACCGGGACAGGGCACTCCTATAATTCACCCCTCCACTTT	CASSTTGTGHSYNSPLHF
NA	TRBJ2-5	TRBV12-2	NA	TGTGCAAGTCGCTGGGGACAGGGAGGTAAGGAGACCCAGTACTTC	CASRWGQGGKETQYF
NA	TRBJ2-7	TRBV5-6	NA	TGTGCCAGCAGCTTGGTGGGATCCGGGGACTACGAGCAGTACTTC	CASSLVGSGDYEQYF
NA	TRBJ2-7	TRBV30	NA	TGTGCCTGGAGTGACCCAGCCCGGCAGGGATACTTC	CAWSDPARQGYF
NA	TRBJ2-1	TRBV27	NA	TGTGCCAGCAGTAATAGCGGAGAGCAGTTCTTC	CASSNSGEQFF
NA	TRBJ2-1	TRBV2	TRBD2	TGTGCCAGCAGTGGGTTTCGGTGGGGGACTAGCTCTACCGAGCAGTTCTTC	CASSGFRWGTSSTEQFF
NA	TRBJ2-1	TRBV11-2	TRBD1	TGTGCCAGCAGCTTAGAGGGACAGGGTGTCCCCTACAATGAGCAGTTCTTC	CASSLEGQGVPYNEQFF
NA	TRBJ2-1	TRBV5-6	NA	TGTGCCAGCAGCTTTGTTAGGGGGCGGGGTGAGCAGTTCTTC	CASSFVRGRGEQFF
NA	TRBJ2-7	TRBV5-1	TRBD1	TGCGCCAGCGGACAGGGGGGATACGAGCAGTACTTC	CASGQGGYEQYF
NA	TRBJ2-2	TRBV6-5	TRBD2	TGTGCCAGCACCATAAGCGGGGGGGCCGGGGAGCTGTTTTTT	CASTISGGAGELFF
NA	TRBJ2-3	TRBV3-1/TRBV3-2	NA	TGTGCCAGCAGCCCCCGGGGGAAAGATACGCAGTATTTT	CASSPRGKDTQYF
NA	TRBJ2-5	TRBV3-1/TRBV3-2	NA	TGTGCCAGCAGCCAAGGGGACGGGGGGACCCAGTACTTC	CASSQGDGGTQYF
once	TRBJ1-1	TRBV9	NA	TGTGCCAGCAGCGTACTGGGGGGTGAAGCTTTCTTT	CASSVLGGEAFF
NA	TRBJ1-6	TRBV6-4	NA	TGTGCCAGCAGTCCCCAGGAATATAATTCACCCCTCCACTTT	CASSPQEYNSPLHF
NA	TRBJ2-7	TRBV3-1/TRBV3-2	NA	TGTGCCAGCAGCCAAGGGCCGTACTACGAGCAGTACTTC	CASSQGPYYEQYF
NA	TRBJ1-4	TRBV2	TRBD1	TGTGCCAGCAGTGAGGGACAGGGGAATGAAAAACTGTTTTTT	CASSEGQGNEKLFF
NA	TRBJ1-6	TRBV5-1	NA	TGCGCCAGCAGCTTGGGATCCTGGGAGGGATCACCCCTCCACTTT	CASSLGSWEGSPLHF
NA	TRBJ2-7	TRBV2	NA	TGTGCCAGCAGTGAAAGCGCCTCGCAGTACTTC	CASSESASQYF
NA	TRBJ2-3	TRBV9	NA	TGTGCCAGCAGCCGTCGAGGTACGCAGTATTTT	CASSRRGTQYF